A selection of T cell receptor beta chains follows, all from one sample in a study of T cells in Graves' hyperthyroidism and ophthalmopathy. Each CDR3 protein is one row after TCRdb ran MiXCR on the multiplex PCR reads. The profile shows around 600,000 distinct CDR3 sequences, over 12% of them singletons. Input material: blood. The source is a woman between 18 and 30 years old with Graves' ophthalmopathy. Both conserved end residues are part of each CDR3. The D gene is left open where the match is weak. A row's size may be missing; if present it is once, few, many or a size class.

>TRBD1|TRBJ1-1|many|TRBV20-1
TGCAGTGCGTGGGACAGATTCACTGAAGCTTTCTTT
CSAWDRFTEAFF
>.|TRBJ2-1|few|TRBV7-2
TGTGCCAGCAGCCCCCTGGGGGGTGCCTACGATGAGCAGTTCTTC
CASSPLGGAYDEQFF
>.|TRBJ1-5|.|TRBV14
TGTGCCAGCAGCCTCCCCCCGTCACAGGGACCTCGTTCTTTTTTGCATTTT
CASSLPPSQGPRSFLHF
>.|TRBJ1-3|.|TRBV4-1
TGCGCCAGCAGCCAAGATCTGGGGGCATTTTCTGGAAACACCATATATTTT
CASSQDLGAFSGNTIYF
>.|TRBJ1-5|many|TRBV28
TGTGCCAGCAGTCCAAGGGGCCATCAGAATCAGCCCCAGCATTTT
CASSPRGHQNQPQHF
>TRBD1|TRBJ2-2|many|TRBV7-3
TGTGCCAGCACCTCCGGACAGGGGAACACCGGGGAGCTGTTTTTT
CASTSGQGNTGELFF
>.|TRBJ2-7|few|TRBV7-9
TGTGCCAGCAGCTTCGGCGGGGCTAGGTTTGACGAGCAGTACTTC
CASSFGGARFDEQYF
>TRBD2|TRBJ2-7|few|TRBV5-6
TGTGCCAGCAGCTTGGGGGGGGGGACTCTTTACGAGCAGTACTTC
CASSLGGGTLYEQYF
>.|TRBJ2-7|few|TRBV3-1
TGTGCCAGCAGCTCCGAGACACGTTACGAGCAGTACTTC
CASSSETRYEQYF
>TRBD2|TRBJ2-2|.|TRBV9
TGTGCCAGCAGCCCCGGGACTAGCCCCAACGGGGAGCTGTTTTTT
CASSPGTSPNGELFF
>.|TRBJ1-5|many|TRBV2
TGTGCCAGCGGCGGGGATCGACAGCCCCAGCATTTT
CASGGDRQPQHF